Shown below are 32 T cell receptor beta chains from a single sample sequenced in a study of shared clonotypes between healthy human individuals. Sequencing used immunoSEQ multiplex PCR; TCRdb keeps in-frame clones, though not all of them. The table records more than 550,000 clones, about 92% of them present only once. Input material: memory CD8+ T cells from PBMCs. Subset defined: CD45RO+ cells pooled with CCR7-negative TemRA cells. These receptors originate from a man aged 18-30 years in good health. Some clones in this sample may be carry-over from other donors' samples.

The chain carries TRBV5-8 and TRBJ1-1, with D hard to call. This CDR3 is built from 14 residues. V lost 0 bases and J lost 1, with 7 bases in between. Per the germline V gene, CDR1 is SGHTS and CDR2 is YDEGEE. CDR3 in DNA: TGTGCCAGCAGCTTGGCCGGACCGAACACTGAAGCTTTCTTT. This gives the protein CASSLAGPNTEAFF.

The chain carries TRBV19 and TRBJ2-1; 8 bases map to TRBD2. In germline, CDR1 is LNHDA, CDR2 SQIVND (reference sequence). This CDR3 has 16 amino acids. V lost 5 bases and J lost 5; bases outside the gene matches: 11. The CDR3: CASSFPGLGRHNEQFF. The CDR3 DNA reads as TGTGCCAGTAGTTTCCCGGGACTAGGCAGACACAATGAGCAGTTCTTC.

The rearrangement links TRBV6-5 to TRBJ1-1, with 10 bases lining up with TRBD1. The CDR3 is 13 residues long. Germline CDR1 and CDR2: MNHEY and SVGAGI. V shed 2 bases, J shed 7 bases, and the junction held 1 base outside the gene matches. As DNA, the CDR3 is TGTGCCAGCAGTTACGGACAGGGGGGTGAAGCTTTCTTT. The encoded protein is CASSYGQGGEAFF.

About this clone: Different DNA sequences within this sample yield the same CDR3. The chain combines TRBV5-6 with TRBJ2-7, with D perhaps TRBD2 (6 bases). The CDR3 length is 13 residues. Germline CDR1 reads SGHDT; CDR2 reads YYEEEE. V lost 2 bases, J lost 5 bases, and 11 bases lay in between. CDR3 in amino acids: CASSFGGRNEQYF. The CDR3, as DNA: TGTGCCAGCAGCTTCGGGGGTAGGAACGAGCAGTACTTC.

On this clone: This sample includes further DNA sequences coding for the same CDR3. This chain connects TRBV29-1 to TRBJ2-1, with D possibly being TRBD2 (5 bases). Germline-derived CDR1 and CDR2 are SQVTM and ANQGSEA. The CDR3 loop spans 13 amino acids. Between the trimmed V and J ends, which lost 7 bases and 0 bases, there was a span of 10 bases. The CDR3 region is CSERGSSYNEQFF. DNA of the CDR3: TGCAGCGAACGGGGTAGCTCCTACAATGAGCAGTTCTTC.

V and J are TRBV2 and TRBJ1-5; a weak D match, TRBD1 (6 bases). Trimming removed 6 bases from V and 2 bases from J, with 20 bases in between. CDR3 size: 17 residues. Germline V gene lookup returns CDR1 SNHLY and CDR2 FYNNEI. The CDR3 region is CASRAPGAGEGNQPQHF. The DNA for the CDR3 is TGTGCCAGCAGAGCCCCGGGGGCCGGGGAAGGCAATCAGCCCCAGCATTTT.

This rearrangement joins TRBV29-1 to TRBJ2-1, with D hard to call. CDR1 SQVTM and CDR2 ANQGSEA come from the germline V gene. Trimming removed 7 bases at V and 5 bases at J, with 12 bases between. The CDR3 runs 12 residues. CDR3 in DNA: TGCAGCGCCCGGACGGTCGACAATGAGCAGTTCTTC. Translating gives CSARTVDNEQFF.

This chain joins TRBV4-1 and TRBJ2-7; possible D gene TRBD2, 6 bases. Germline-derived CDR1 and CDR2 are MGHRA and YSYEKL. The V and J ends lost 0 bases and 3 bases respectively, with 18 bases between them. There are 17 residues in the CDR3. The CDR3 is CASSQDAYKGTFYEQYF. The DNA for the CDR3 is TGCGCCAGCAGCCAAGATGCTTACAAAGGGACTTTCTACGAGCAGTACTTC.

CDR3 protein: CASSHLTENEKLFF. Written as DNA, the CDR3 is TGCGCCAGCAGCCATCTGACGGAGAATGAAAAACTGTTTTTT. The rearrangement links TRBV4-1 to TRBJ1-4; D gene uncertain. The CDR3 loop spans 14 amino acids. Trimming cost V 3 bases and J 5 bases, with 10 bases left between them. The germline V gene encodes CDR1 MGHRA and CDR2 YSYEKL.

V is TRBV11-3 and J is TRBJ2-1, with TRBD2 matching over 8 bases. The CDR3 is made up of 18 amino acids. CDR1 and CDR2 from the germline V gene are SGHNT and YENEEA. J lost 1 base, V lost 6 bases, and 14 bases had no gene match. Here the CDR3 DNA reads TGTGCCAGCAGACACGGTAGTAGCGGGAACTCGTCCTACAATGAGCAGTTCTTC. Translating it yields CASRHGSSGNSSYNEQFF.

J is TRBJ2-7 and V is TRBV27; 11 nucleotides align to TRBD2. The CDR3 is made up of 15 amino acids. Germline V gives CDR1 MNHEY, CDR2 SMNVEV (reference sequence). V was pared by 6 bases and J by 4 bases, with 8 bases of the junction left unmatched. As DNA, the CDR3 is TGTGCCAGCAGGGAAGGACTAGCGGGTACTTACGAGCAGTACTTC. Translating it yields CASREGLAGTYEQYF.

This rearrangement joins TRBV19 to TRBJ2-7; 7 bases match TRBD1. The CDR3 runs 15 residues. The V gene's germline CDR1 is LNHDA and CDR2 SQIVND (reference sequence). V lost 3 bases, J lost 2 bases, and 7 bases stayed unmatched. The CDR3 loop reads CASSIETGPTYEQYF. CDR3 nucleotides: TGTGCCAGTAGTATTGAGACAGGGCCCACCTACGAGCAGTACTTC.

This chain joins TRBV28 and TRBJ1-1; 7 positions match TRBD1. CDR1 and CDR2 (germline): MDHEN, SYDVKM. This CDR3 is 16 amino acids long. V dropped 5 bases and J dropped 0; count of bases not matched to a gene: 9. DNA for the CDR3: TGTGCCAGCAGTACCCGACAGGGCTGGTTGAACACTGAAGCTTTCTTT. This encodes CASSTRQGWLNTEAFF.

CDR3 region: CAWSTGLMNTEAFF. The CDR3 DNA is TGTGCCTGGAGTACCGGACTGATGAACACTGAAGCTTTCTTT. The V and J genes are TRBV30 and TRBJ1-1, with D uncertain. The CDR3 covers 14 residues. V was trimmed by 2 bases and J by 0 bases, leaving 10 bases between them. Germline V gene lookup returns CDR1 GTSNPN and CDR2 SVGIG (reference sequence). The whole variable domain, filled in from reference TRBV30 and TRBJ1-1, reads SQTIHQWPATLVQPVGSPLSLECTVEGTSNPNLYWYRQAAGRGLQLLFYSVGIGQISSEVPQNLSASRPQDRQFILSSKKLLLSDSGFYLCAWSTGLMNTEAFFGQGTRLTVV.

The V gene is TRBV2, the J gene TRBJ2-2, with a possible D match to TRBD2 (6 bases). This CDR3 comprises 14 residues. The V end was cut by 7 bases, the J end by 3 bases, with 12 bases between. CDR1 SNHLY and CDR2 FYNNEI come from the germline V gene. The DNA of the CDR3 is TGTGCCAGCATGGGCGGGACTGACACCGGGGAGCTGTTTTTT. As protein: CASMGGTDTGELFF.

The chain carries TRBV7-3 and TRBJ1-2; a weak D match, TRBD1 (6 bases). Trimming removed 1 base from V and 6 bases from J, with 18 bases in between. Looked up from germline, CDR1 is SGHTA and CDR2 is FQGTGA. The length of the CDR3 is 16 residues. DNA for the CDR3: TGTGCCAGCAGCTTAAGGGGAGGACAGTCCTTTAATGGCTACACCTTC. Amino acids: CASSLRGGQSFNGYTF.

V usage is TRBV30 and J usage is TRBJ1-5; unclear D gene. The CDR3 has 14 amino acids. The V gene's germline CDR1 is GTSNPN and CDR2 SVGIG (reference sequence). The V end lost 1 base, the J end lost 6 bases, and 13 bases lay between the germline ends. The CDR3 loop reads CAWSGPAEGQPQHF. CDR3 bases: TGTGCCTGGAGTGGCCCTGCGGAGGGTCAGCCCCAGCATTTT.

The chain employs TRBV9 and TRBJ2-5; the match to TRBD1 covers 11 bases. The V segment lost 4 bases and the J segment 4 bases; nucleotides outside the gene matches: 3. The length of the CDR3 is 14 residues. Germline lookup yields CDR1 SGDLS and CDR2 YYNGEE. DNA of the CDR3: TGTGCCAGCAGCTCAGGACAGGGGGCAGAGACCCAGTACTTC. This codes for CASSSGQGAETQYF.

The chain recombines TRBV25-1 with TRBJ1-4; D is undetermined. CDR1 MGHDK and CDR2 SYGVNS come from the germline V gene. V was shortened by 7 bases and J by 8 bases, with 17 bases between the two germline ends. This CDR3 spans 14 amino acids. In nucleotides, the CDR3 is TGTGCCAGCAACAGTCGGTCACCGGGGGAAAAACTGTTTTTT. This translates into CASNSRSPGEKLFF.

The chain combines TRBV11-2 with TRBJ1-4; D possibly corresponds to TRBD1 (5 bases). The germline gives CDR1 SGHAT, CDR2 FQNNGV. The CDR3 extends over 14 amino acids. Trimming pared 7 bases from V and 5 bases from J, leaving 14 bases between. Here the CDR3 reads CASNSLQGNEKLFF. CDR3 nucleotides: TGTGCCAGCAACAGCCTCCAGGGAAATGAAAAACTGTTTTTT.

Turning to this clone: Other nucleotide sequences in the sample specify the same CDR3. This chain uses TRBV11-2 with TRBJ2-1, with D maybe TRBD2 (5 bases). The V gene's germline CDR1 is SGHAT and CDR2 FQNNGV. V was shortened by 0 bases and J by 0 bases, with 9 bases between the two germline ends. The length of the CDR3 is 16 residues. In nucleotides, the CDR3 is TGTGCCAGCAGCTTAGAGGTGGGGAGCTCCTACAATGAGCAGTTCTTC. Its protein product is CASSLEVGSSYNEQFF.

The V and J genes are TRBV6-5 and TRBJ2-5; 10 positions match TRBD1. Losses at the gene ends were 5 bases for V and 5 bases for J; bases not matched to a gene: 5. The CDR3 sequence is 14 residues long. Germline V CDR1 and CDR2: MNHEY, SVGAGI. CDR3 amino acids: CASSRSGQGETQYF. For the CDR3, the DNA is TGTGCCAGCAGTCGATCGGGACAGGGGGAGACCCAGTACTTC.

The chain has TRBV10-3 and TRBJ2-3; D is perhaps TRBD1 (5 bases). The length of the CDR3 is 16 residues. Germline V gives CDR1 ENHRY, CDR2 SYGVKD. V was cut by 2 bases and J by 0 bases, with 12 bases left in between. The CDR3 DNA sequence: TGTGCCATCAGTGAGCCCACATCAGGGAGCACAGATACGCAGTATTTT. Translated, it gives CAISEPTSGSTDTQYF.

V is TRBV19 and J is TRBJ2-1; D gene ambiguous. The CDR3 covers 15 residues. V lost 3 bases and J lost 0, with 9 bases in between. Per the germline V gene, CDR1 is LNHDA and CDR2 is SQIVND (reference sequence). As DNA, the CDR3 is TGTGCCAGTAGTATCTCAATGAACTCCTACAATGAGCAGTTCTTC. This gives the protein CASSISMNSYNEQFF. Supplemented by reference TRBV19 and TRBJ2-1, the full variable domain reads DGGITQSPKYLFRKEGQNVTLSCEQNLNHDAMYWYRQDPGQGLRLIYYSQIVNDFQKGDIAEGYSVSREKKESFPLTVTSAQKNPTAFYLCASSISMNSYNEQFFGPGTRLTVL.

The J gene is TRBJ2-7, the V gene TRBV27, with D perhaps TRBD2 (5 bases). CDR1 MNHEY and CDR2 SMNVEV come from the germline V gene (reference sequence). The CDR3 extends over 15 amino acids. V shed 4 bases and J shed 2 bases, with 15 bases lying between them. DNA for the CDR3: TGTGCCAGCAGTTCCCGGTGGGGAGAGGCCTACGAGCAGTACTTC. Translating gives CASSSRWGEAYEQYF.

The chain carries TRBV29-1 and TRBJ1-1; 7 bases align to TRBD1. CDR3 length: 13 amino acids. J lost 4 bases, V lost 7 bases, and 9 bases had no gene match. Germline V lookup: CDR1 SQVTM, CDR2 ANQGSEA. DNA of the CDR3: TGCAGCGGTACACAGGGGTGGAGCACTGAAGCTTTCTTT. This codes for CSGTQGWSTEAFF.

This chain links TRBV27 with TRBJ1-1, with D possibly TRBD1 on 5 matching bases. This CDR3 has 14 residues. Germline loops: CDR1 MNHEY, CDR2 SMNVEV (reference sequence). V was trimmed by 5 bases and J by 5 bases, leaving 15 bases between them. The CDR3 coding sequence is TGTGCCAGCAGTCCCCGATTTCAGGGAACTGAAGCTTTCTTT. This gives the protein CASSPRFQGTEAFF.

V gene TRBV7-8 combines with J gene TRBJ2-5, with 11 bases aligning to TRBD2. Germline loops: CDR1 SGHVS, CDR2 FQNEAQ. V dropped 2 bases and J dropped 4; count of bases not matched to a gene: 3. CDR3 size: 15 residues. The DNA for the CDR3 is TGTGCCAGCAGCTTAACTAGCGGGAGAGGAGAGACCCAGTACTTC. It is translated as CASSLTSGRGETQYF.

The rearrangement uses TRBV7-9 and TRBJ2-7; D unclear. Germline V gene lookup returns CDR1 SEHNR and CDR2 FQNEAQ (reference sequence). The CDR3 has 13 residues. V was clipped by 6 bases and J by 0 bases, with 9 bases between them. The CDR3 is CASRPPSSYEQYF. The CDR3 DNA reads as TGTGCCAGCAGACCACCTAGCTCCTACGAGCAGTACTTC.

The chain combines TRBV7-3 with TRBJ2-6, with D perhaps being TRBD1 or TRBD2 (5 bases each). CDR3 length: 17 residues. The V and J ends lost 5 bases and 0 bases respectively, with 14 bases between them. Germline CDR1 and CDR2: SGHTA and FQGTGA. The CDR3 DNA follows: TGTGCCAGCAGCATCTCGGGACCGATCTCTGGGGCCAACGTCCTGACTTTC. It codes for CASSISGPISGANVLTF. Based on the CDR3 plus reference TRBV7-3 and TRBJ2-6, the full variable domain is GAGVSQTPSNKVTEKGKYVELRCDPISGHTALYWYRQSLGQGPEFLIYFQGTGAADDSGLPNDRFFAVRPEGSVSTLKIQRTERGDSAVYLCASSISGPISGANVLTFGAGSRLTVL.

The chain combines TRBV9 with TRBJ2-3, with 15 bases that match TRBD2. The CDR3 consists of 18 residues. Germline lookup yields CDR1 SGDLS and CDR2 YYNGEE. V shed 3 bases, J shed 0 bases, and the junction held 5 bases outside the gene matches. Here the CDR3 DNA reads TGTGCCAGCAGCGGGACTAGCGGGAGGGCCTTGAGCACAGATACGCAGTATTTT. Translating it yields CASSGTSGRALSTDTQYF.

This chain joins TRBV9 and TRBJ2-7, with 10 bases lining up with TRBD1. This CDR3 has 14 residues. The J segment lost 3 bases and the V segment lost 4 bases, leaving 4 bases of the junction unmatched. Germline CDR1 reads SGDLS; CDR2 reads YYNGEE. The CDR3 protein is CASSQDRGGYEQYF. CDR3 DNA: TGTGCCAGCAGCCAGGACAGGGGGGGCTACGAGCAGTACTTC.